This TCR beta chain came from a study of human T cells and chemical hapten exposure. TCRdb used MiXCR to reprocess the RACE reads, holding one entry per CDR3 protein. The sample includes about 76,000 distinct CDR3 sequences, roughly 13% seen only once; the top ten take approximately 6.2%. Trimming left V 7 bases short and J 0 bases short, with 12 bases between. CDR1 and CDR2 (germline): WSHSY, SAAADI. This CDR3 comprises 14 residues. Noted time point: patch test 3, about 24 weeks after DPC sensitization. Treatment of the sample: therapeutic diphenylcyclopropenone sensitization with weekly scalp DPC. The source of this sequence is a woman in her 50s with alopecia areata. Some clones in this sample may be carry-over from other donors' samples. The V call is TRBV10-2, the J call TRBJ1-1; tentative D call: TRBD1 (6 bases). The material was whole blood, obtained in connection with sensitization to the hapten diphenylcyclopropenone (DPC). CDR3 loop: CASKVDRLNTEAFF. The CDR3 nucleotides are TGCGCCAGCAAGGTCGACAGGCTGAACACTGAAGCTTTCTTT.